Listed below are T cell receptor beta chains from one sample, sequenced in a study of cytomegalovirus exposure and HLA in healthy donors. Profiled with immunoSEQ multiplex PCR; TCRdb holds only in-frame clones, not every one. The sample is made up of more than 95,000 clones, and the top ten hold around 3.5% of it. The sequencing input was PBMCs. These receptors originate from a middle-aged man in good health and CMV-seronegative. Both conserved end residues are part of each CDR3. The D gene is left open where the match is weak.

cdr3_nt | cdr3_aa | cdr3_length | j_call | d_call | v_call
TGCGCCAGCAGCTTGCGGGACAGGGTGGCCGAGCAGTACTTC | CASSLRDRVAEQYF | 14 | TRBJ2-7 | TRBD1 | TRBV5-1
TGTGCCAGCAGTCCGGGAGGGCCTCAGCCCCAGCATTTT | CASSPGGPQPQHF | 13 | TRBJ1-5 | NA | TRBV2
TGTGCCAGCAGCCAAGGACAGGGAATGGGAGGGGGCTATGGCTACACCTTC | CASSQGQGMGGGYGYTF | 17 | TRBJ1-2 | TRBD1 | TRBV11-1
TGTGCCAGCAGTTTATCGTGGACTAGCGGGATCATTGAGCAGTTCTTC | CASSLSWTSGIIEQFF | 16 | TRBJ2-1 | TRBD2 | TRBV27
TGTGCCTGGAGTGTAGGGACAGGAAATCAGCCCCAGCATTTT | CAWSVGTGNQPQHF | 14 | TRBJ1-5 | TRBD1 | TRBV30
TGTGCCAGCAGTTTACTCGGGACAGGTCGAGAAAAACTGTTTTTT | CASSLLGTGREKLFF | 15 | TRBJ1-4 | TRBD1 | TRBV27
TGTGCCAGCACCCACCTTGTGACAGGCGGACAGCCCCAGCATTTT | CASTHLVTGGQPQHF | 15 | TRBJ1-5 | NA | TRBV2
TGTGCCAGCAGTCAGCAACAGGGGAGCAATCAGCCCCAGCATTTT | CASSQQQGSNQPQHF | 15 | TRBJ1-5 | TRBD1 | TRBV28
TGTGCCAGCAGCGCGACGGTACAGGCTGCCTATGGCTACACCTTC | CASSATVQAAYGYTF | 15 | TRBJ1-2 | NA | TRBV9
TGTGCCAGCAGTTTAAACCGGGAGGTGGTAACCGGGGAGCTGTTTTTT | CASSLNREVVTGELFF | 16 | TRBJ2-2 | TRBD2 | TRBV28
TGTGCCAGCAGCGGGACAGGGTTTACAAAAGAGACCCAGTACTTC | CASSGTGFTKETQYF | 15 | TRBJ2-5 | TRBD1 | TRBV27
TGTGCCAGCAGTTACAAACCGACAGGGCACAATCAGCCCCAGCATTTT | CASSYKPTGHNQPQHF | 16 | TRBJ1-5 | TRBD1 | TRBV6-6
TGCGCCAGCAGCGACGGACAGATAACTAACTATGGCTACACCTTC | CASSDGQITNYGYTF | 15 | TRBJ1-2 | NA | TRBV4-3
TGTGCCAGCAGGGAAACTAGCGGGGGGCACTACGAGCAGTACTTC | CASRETSGGHYEQYF | 15 | TRBJ2-7 | TRBD2 | TRBV7-2
TGTGCCTGGAGAGGACTAGCGGGGGGCACAGATACGCAGTATTTT | CAWRGLAGGTDTQYF | 15 | TRBJ2-3 | TRBD2 | TRBV30
TGCAGCGTGGCTACAGGGGCTACTAGCAATCAGCCCCAGCATTTT | CSVATGATSNQPQHF | 15 | TRBJ1-5 | TRBD1 | TRBV29-1
TGTGCCAGCAGTCCTCATGGACAGGGTTTCTACGAGCAGTACTTC | CASSPHGQGFYEQYF | 15 | TRBJ2-7 | TRBD1 | TRBV6-1
TGTGCCAGCAGCTTAGATCAAAGCGGGAGTGGGTCCTACAATGAGCAGTTCTTC | CASSLDQSGSGSYNEQFF | 18 | TRBJ2-1 | TRBD2 | TRBV11-3
TGTGCCAGCAGCGCGGGGCGGGGGTCAGGATCACCCCTCCACTTT | CASSAGRGSGSPLHF | 15 | TRBJ1-6 | NA | TRBV9
TGTGCCAGCAGCCAACCCTCCAGGGTAGGGTACAATGAGCAGTTCTTC | CASSQPSRVGYNEQFF | 16 | TRBJ2-1 | NA | TRBV9
TGTGCCAGCTCACCACTTGAGTTTAGCGGATGGTACACTGAAGCTTTCTTT | CASSPLEFSGWYTEAFF | 17 | TRBJ1-1 | NA | TRBV18
TGTGCCAGCAAAGCGTGGGAGACCCAGTACTTC | CASKAWETQYF | 11 | TRBJ2-5 | NA | TRBV27
TGTGCCAGCAGCTTAGTGGTCAGTGACAGTCCTGGAAACACCATATATTTT | CASSLVVSDSPGNTIYF | 17 | TRBJ1-3 | NA | TRBV7-2
TGTGCCAGCAGTGAGGGGCGCCGTGATAGAAACACCGGGGAGCTGTTTTTT | CASSEGRRDRNTGELFF | 17 | TRBJ2-2 | NA | TRBV6-1
TGTGCCAGTAGTATTTCGGGACAGCCTTCCTACGAGCAGTACTTC | CASSISGQPSYEQYF | 15 | TRBJ2-7 | TRBD1 | TRBV19
TGCGCCAGCAGCCGCGACAGGGTGTCCTACAATGAGCAGTTCTTC | CASSRDRVSYNEQFF | 15 | TRBJ2-1 | TRBD1 | TRBV5-1
TGTGCCAGTACCATCGGGACAGGGGGCGATTCGGGGAATTCACCCCTCCACTTT | CASTIGTGGDSGNSPLHF | 18 | TRBJ1-6 | TRBD1 | TRBV19
TGTGCCAGCAGCCGTTTCGGGACAGTTCCTGGCGATGAGCAGTTCTTC | CASSRFGTVPGDEQFF | 16 | TRBJ2-1 | TRBD1 | TRBV4-2
TGTGCCACCAGCAGAGGGGGGGGAAACAATGAAAAACTGTTTTTT | CATSRGGGNNEKLFF | 15 | TRBJ1-4 | NA | TRBV15